Each of the 25 T cell receptor beta chains below was sequenced from the same sample in a study of blood T cell repertoires in COVID-19. TCRdb keeps only in-frame clones here, not all; method: immunoSEQ multiplex PCR. The sample lists about 200,000 clones, roughly 90% occurring once. The sequenced sample consisted of peripheral blood. The receptors stem from a man aged 55 to 70 who had recovered from COVID-19.

The CDR3 coding sequence is TGCGCCAGCAGCCAAGATCTTGGAGGGTGGAGCAATCAGCCCCAGCATTTT. Residues: CASSQDLGGWSNQPQHF. The chain couples TRBV4-1 to TRBJ1-5; D unresolved. This CDR3 is built from 17 residues. CDR1 MGHRA and CDR2 YSYEKL come from the germline V gene. V lost 0 bases to trimming and J lost 1 base, with 13 bases between them.

This clone was recorded once. The chain combines TRBV20-1 with TRBJ1-5; maybe TRBD1 (5 bases). The germline V and J ends were trimmed by 4 bases and 6 bases, with 7 bases remaining between them. CDR1 is DFQATT and CDR2 is SNEGSKA in the germline V gene (reference sequence). The CDR3 sequence is 11 residues long. CDR3 loop: CSATQGQPQHF. The CDR3 DNA is TGCAGTGCTACCCAGGGTCAGCCCCAGCATTTT.

This chain connects TRBV5-1 to TRBJ2-1, with 9 bases that match TRBD1. The CDR3 is 16 amino acids. V trimming: 3 bases; J trimming: 6 bases; junction bases outside the gene matches: 10. Germline V gene lookup returns CDR1 SGHRS and CDR2 YFSETQ. The chain's CDR3 is CASSSAPGQGRNEQFF. The CDR3 DNA reads TGCGCCAGCAGCTCAGCCCCGGGACAGGGCCGCAATGAGCAGTTCTTC.

This chain connects TRBV6-4 to TRBJ2-3; 9 positions agree with TRBD2. Germline lookup yields CDR1 MRHNA and CDR2 SNTAGT. The CDR3 extends over 15 amino acids. V was clipped by 4 bases and J by 4 bases; unmatched bases: 6. Written as DNA, the CDR3 is TGTGCCAGCAGTGCCTCTAGCGGGAATCCAGATACGCAGTATTTT. It is translated as CASSASSGNPDTQYF.

This clone showed up just once. The rearrangement uses TRBV6-5 and TRBJ2-7; TRBD1 might be the D (6 bases). Germline loops: CDR1 MNHEY, CDR2 SVGAGI. The germline V and J ends were trimmed by 5 bases and 3 bases, with 11 bases remaining between them. The CDR3 runs to 13 residues. DNA of the CDR3: TGTGCCAGCAGTAATTACAGGGACTACGAGCAGTACTTC. Residues: CASSNYRDYEQYF.

For the CDR3, the DNA is TGTGCCAGCTCACCAGGGGGGGACGAGCAGTACTTC. Translation gives CASSPGGDEQYF. The chain joins TRBV18 to TRBJ2-7, with TRBD2 identical over 7 bases. The V segment lost 2 bases and the J segment 5 bases; nucleotides outside the gene matches: 0. Per the germline V gene, CDR1 is KGHSH and CDR2 is LQKENI. This CDR3 region has 12 residues.

The chain has TRBV29-1 and TRBJ1-1, with a tentative D call TRBD1 (6 bases). With 4 bases removed from V and 5 bases from J, the gap between germline ends came to 11 bases. Germline V gives CDR1 SQVTM, CDR2 ANQGSEA. The CDR3 runs 12 residues. CDR3 in amino acids: CSVAGTITEAFF. The CDR3 coding sequence is TGCAGCGTTGCCGGGACAATTACTGAAGCTTTCTTT.

This chain connects TRBV10-3 to TRBJ2-3, with D hard to call. The CDR3 runs 12 residues. The germline CDR1 and CDR2 sequences are ENHRY and SYGVKD. V lost 6 bases to trimming and J lost 7 bases, with 11 bases between them. CDR3 DNA: TGTGCCATCAGCGGTCCCATCAATACGCAGTATTTT. It encodes CAISGPINTQYF.

The chain employs TRBV19 and TRBJ2-5; no clear D. CDR1 and CDR2 from the germline V gene are LNHDA and SQIVND (reference sequence). The CDR3 has 15 residues. V was shortened by 3 bases and J by 1 base, with 12 bases between the two germline ends. CDR3 in amino acids: CASSIQQTPQETQYF. The CDR3, as DNA: TGTGCCAGTAGTATTCAACAGACACCCCAAGAGACCCAGTACTTC.

With respect to this clone: The same CDR3 arises from other DNA sequences in this sample as well. The CDR3 loop reads CASSSRDTYEQYF. DNA of the CDR3: TGTGCCAGCAGTTCCCGGGACACCTACGAGCAGTACTTC. The rearrangement joins TRBV27 to TRBJ2-7; D possibly corresponds to TRBD1 (6 bases). Germline values: CDR1 MNHEY, CDR2 SMNVEV (reference sequence). This CDR3 contains 13 residues. Trimming cost V 4 bases and J 2 bases, with 9 bases left between them.

The rearrangement uses TRBV7-9 and TRBJ1-2, with 8 positions matching TRBD1. This CDR3 has 14 amino acids. Trimming removed 3 bases from V and 0 bases from J; junction bases left unmatched: 0. Germline V CDR1 and CDR2: SEHNR, FQNEAQ (reference sequence). The CDR3 DNA reads as TGTGCCAGCAGCTTGGGACAGGCTAACTATGGCTACACCTTC. It encodes CASSLGQANYGYTF.

The rearrangement uses TRBV29-1 and TRBJ1-1, with 8 nucleotides matching TRBD1. The V gene end was trimmed by 7 bases and the J gene end by 4 bases; junction bases not matched to a gene: 14. Germline V CDR1 and CDR2: SQVTM, ANQGSEA. This CDR3 comprises 15 residues. The CDR3 nucleotides are TGCAGCGGAGTGATGTCAGGGGGCCGGGGCACTGAAGCTTTCTTT. Its translation: CSGVMSGGRGTEAFF.

This clone was seen only a few times. This chain uses TRBV11-2 with TRBJ1-6; D remains unclear. V lost 1 base and J 10 bases, leaving 11 bases between the germline ends. The CDR3 extends over 14 amino acids. CDR1 SGHAT and CDR2 FQNNGV come from the germline V gene. CDR3: CASSLAPWESPLHF. In DNA form, the CDR3 reads TGTGCCAGCAGCTTAGCCCCGTGGGAGTCACCCCTCCACTTT.

The V and J genes are TRBV7-3 and TRBJ1-1; 8 nucleotides line up with TRBD1. Germline V lookup: CDR1 SGHTA, CDR2 FQGTGA. V lost 1 base and J lost 8; bases outside the gene matches: 12. The CDR3 is 16 amino acids. The CDR3 bases are TGTGCCAGCAGCTTAAGAGGACAGGGCCTATCCGACGAAGCTTTCTTT. Encoded protein: CASSLRGQGLSDEAFF.

The rearrangement joins TRBV6-6 to TRBJ2-1; TRBD2 matches 7 bases. Per the germline V gene, CDR1 is MNHNY and CDR2 is SVGAGI (reference sequence). J gave up 6 bases and V 0 bases, and 5 bases lay outside the gene matches. The CDR3 totals 15 residues. This chain's CDR3 is CASSYSGGTGNEQFF. The CDR3 coding sequence is TGTGCCAGCAGTTACTCGGGAGGGACCGGCAATGAGCAGTTCTTC.

The gene calls are TRBV7-7 and TRBJ2-2, with TRBD2 identical over 9 bases. V lost 5 bases, J lost 5 bases, and 12 bases stayed unmatched. The CDR3 is 17 amino acids. From germline, CDR1 is SSHAT and CDR2 FNYEAQ (reference sequence). CDR3 nucleotide sequence: TGTGCCAGCAGCCCAACCAGCGGGGGGCAAAAGACCGGGGAGCTGTTTTTT. Amino acids: CASSPTSGGQKTGELFF.

The chain carries TRBV5-1 and TRBJ2-5; 11 bases match TRBD1. The CDR3 loop spans 16 amino acids. The germline V gene has CDR1 SGHRS and CDR2 YFSETQ. V was clipped by 2 bases and J by 5 bases; unmatched bases: 8. CDR3 residues: CASSLLGQGEWETQYF. The CDR3 DNA follows: TGCGCCAGCAGCTTACTGGGACAGGGGGAGTGGGAGACCCAGTACTTC.

This clone showed up just a few times. The chain joins TRBV30 to TRBJ2-5; D ambiguous. The CDR3 length is 12 residues. V lost 0 bases to trimming and J lost 5 bases, with 7 bases between them. CDR1 GTSNPN and CDR2 SVGIG come from the germline V gene (reference sequence). Here the CDR3 reads CAWSVQFETQYF. The CDR3 DNA is TGTGCCTGGAGTGTACAGTTTGAGACCCAGTACTTC.

The chain uses TRBV5-8 and TRBJ1-2; D call uncertain. The V end was cut by 0 bases, the J end by 7 bases, with 10 bases between. The CDR3 extends over 13 amino acids. Germline CDR1 SGHTS, CDR2 YDEGEE. CDR3 nucleotide sequence: TGTGCCAGCAGCTTGGTTCCGGAGGGTGGCTACACCTTC. This translates into CASSLVPEGGYTF.

This clone was picked up a small number of times. The chain links TRBV12-3 or TRBV12-4 to TRBJ1-1; 9 nucleotides match TRBD1. This CDR3 contains 13 residues. Trimming took 6 bases from V and 6 from J; bases not matched to a gene: 5. The CDR3 is CASSGTGIPEAFF. The CDR3 region has the DNA TGTGCCAGCAGCGGGACAGGGATCCCTGAAGCTTTCTTT.

The chain links TRBV25-1 to TRBJ2-4; 8 positions match TRBD2. This CDR3 region has 13 residues. J lost 8 bases, V lost 6 bases, and 6 bases had no gene match. Germline-derived CDR1 and CDR2 are MGHDK and SYGVNS. Here the CDR3 DNA reads TGTGCCAGCAGCGGGGGGGCGAGGGACATTCAGTACTTC. Translated, it gives CASSGGARDIQYF. The full variable domain, in which reference TRBV25-1 and TRBJ2-4 provide the parts outside the CDR3, is EADIYQTPRYLVIGTGKKITLECSQTMGHDKMYWYQQDPGMELHLIHYSYGVNSTEKGDLSSESTVSRIRTEHFPLTLESARPSHTSQYLCASSGGARDIQYFGAGTRLSVL.

This clone was recorded only once. The rearrangement uses TRBV9 and TRBJ2-5, with D maybe TRBD1 (5 bases). Looked up from germline, CDR1 is SGDLS and CDR2 is YYNGEE. The ends were cut back, 2 bases at V and 2 bases at J, with 7 bases in the middle. The CDR3 spans 13 residues. CDR3 in DNA: TGTGCCAGCAGCGTCGACAGACAAGAGACCCAGTACTTC. Its translation: CASSVDRQETQYF. Based on the CDR3 plus reference TRBV9 and TRBJ2-5, the full variable domain is DSGVTQTPKHLITATGQRVTLRCSPRSGDLSVYWYQQSLDQGLQFLIQYYNGEERAKGNILERFSAQQFPDLHSELNLSSLELGDSALYFCASSVDRQETQYFGPGTRLLVL.

The gene calls are TRBV5-1 and TRBJ2-1, with 8 positions matching TRBD1. Germline-derived CDR1 and CDR2 are SGHRS and YFSETQ. Unmatched junction bases numbered 21, after V lost 1 base and J lost 6 bases. This CDR3 is 20 amino acids long. CDR3 sequence (DNA): TGCGCCAGCAGCTTGAGTATCGTTCCTAAAATGACAGGGGTGGCCAATGAGCAGTTCTTC. It codes for CASSLSIVPKMTGVANEQFF.

This chain joins TRBV7-6 and TRBJ2-3; TRBD2 matches at 10 bases. Germline CDR1 reads SGHVS; CDR2 reads FNYEAQ. V dropped 5 bases and J dropped 6; count of bases not matched to a gene: 8. The CDR3 totals 15 residues. The CDR3 DNA sequence: TGTGCCAGCAGCACCATAGCGGGGGGTACGGATACGCAGTATTTT. It encodes CASSTIAGGTDTQYF.

This clone was seen a handful of times. This rearrangement joins TRBV7-8 to TRBJ2-1; perhaps TRBD2 as D (6 bases). V was shortened by 5 bases and J by 2 bases, with 13 bases between the two germline ends. CDR3 length: 15 residues. The germline V gene has CDR1 SGHVS and CDR2 FQNEAQ. DNA of the CDR3: TGTGCCAGCAGCCGAGGAGGGCCCACCTACAATGAGCAGTTCTTC. Its protein product is CASSRGGPTYNEQFF.